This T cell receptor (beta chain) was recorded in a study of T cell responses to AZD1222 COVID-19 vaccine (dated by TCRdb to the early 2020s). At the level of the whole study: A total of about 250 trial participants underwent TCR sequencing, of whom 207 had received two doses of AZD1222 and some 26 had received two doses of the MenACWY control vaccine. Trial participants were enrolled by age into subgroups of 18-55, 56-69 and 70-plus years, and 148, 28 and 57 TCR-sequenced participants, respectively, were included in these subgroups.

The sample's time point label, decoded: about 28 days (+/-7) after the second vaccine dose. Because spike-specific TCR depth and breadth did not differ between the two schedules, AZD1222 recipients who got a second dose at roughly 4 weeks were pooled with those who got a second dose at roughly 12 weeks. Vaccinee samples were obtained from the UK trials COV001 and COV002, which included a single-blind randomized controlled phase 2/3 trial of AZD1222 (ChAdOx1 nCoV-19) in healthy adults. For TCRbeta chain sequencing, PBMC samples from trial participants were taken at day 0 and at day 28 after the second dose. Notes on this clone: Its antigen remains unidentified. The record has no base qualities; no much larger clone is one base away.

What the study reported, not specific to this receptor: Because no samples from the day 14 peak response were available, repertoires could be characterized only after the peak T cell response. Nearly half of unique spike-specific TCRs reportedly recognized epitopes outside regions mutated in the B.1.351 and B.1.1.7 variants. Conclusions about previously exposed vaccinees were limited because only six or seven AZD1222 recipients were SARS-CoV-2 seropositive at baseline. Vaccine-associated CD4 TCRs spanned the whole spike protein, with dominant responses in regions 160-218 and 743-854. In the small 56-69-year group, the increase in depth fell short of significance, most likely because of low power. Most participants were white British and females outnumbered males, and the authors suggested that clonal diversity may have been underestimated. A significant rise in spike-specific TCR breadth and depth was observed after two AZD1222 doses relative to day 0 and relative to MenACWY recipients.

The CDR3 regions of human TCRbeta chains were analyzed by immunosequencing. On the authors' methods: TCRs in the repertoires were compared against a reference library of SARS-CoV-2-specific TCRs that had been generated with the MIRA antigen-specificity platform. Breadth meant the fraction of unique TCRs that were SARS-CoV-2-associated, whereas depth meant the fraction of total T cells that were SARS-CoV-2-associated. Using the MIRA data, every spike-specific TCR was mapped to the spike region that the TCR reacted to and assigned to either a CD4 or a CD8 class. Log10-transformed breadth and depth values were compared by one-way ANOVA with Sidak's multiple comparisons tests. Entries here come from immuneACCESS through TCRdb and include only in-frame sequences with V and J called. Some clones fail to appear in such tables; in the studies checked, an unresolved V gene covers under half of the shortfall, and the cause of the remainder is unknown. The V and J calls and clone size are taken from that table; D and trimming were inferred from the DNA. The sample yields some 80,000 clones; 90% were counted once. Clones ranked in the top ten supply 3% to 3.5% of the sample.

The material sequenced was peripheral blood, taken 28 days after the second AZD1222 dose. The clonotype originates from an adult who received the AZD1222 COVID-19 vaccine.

The CDR3 protein is CASSLSRGIYGYTF. The nucleotide sequence is TGTGCCAGCAGTTTATCTAGGGGGATCTATGGCTACACCTTC. Recombination connected TRBV27 to TRBJ1-2, with a tentative D gene TRBD1 over 6 matching bases. V is pared back by 0 bases and J by 4 bases, with 9 bases lying between the germline termini. The CDR3 contains 14 residues, cysteine and phenylalanine counted. Kept here is only the CDR3 DNA, which spans 42 bases and is read in frame from base 1. CDR1 and CDR2 are read off the germline V gene (reference sequence) as MNHEY and SMNVEV.